This is a list of T cell receptor beta chains from one sample in a study of OX40 agonist ivuxolimab in advanced cancers. Profiled with immunoSEQ multiplex PCR; TCRdb holds only in-frame clones, not every one. This sample has about 70,000 clones, with about 90% found just once. The specimen was CD4+ or CD8+ T cells sorted from blood, collected in a trial of the OX40 agonist ivuxolimab. The receptors shown here come from an adult with an advanced solid tumor such as melanoma, head and neck, liver or kidney cancer. Each CDR3 is given with its conserved first and last residue. A D gene is named only where the DNA matches it firmly. A row's size may be missing; if present it is once, few, many or a size class.

length | J | V | size | D | DNA | CDR3
15 | TRBJ1-1 | TRBV5-1 | NA | TRBD1 | TGCGCCAGTCGACCCGGGACAGGCTGGAACACTGAAGCTTTCTTT | CASRPGTGWNTEAFF
19 | TRBJ2-3 | TRBV10-1 | NA | TRBD2 | TGCGCCAGCAGTGACCCCGGGACTAGCGGGAGCTCTAGCACAGATACGCAGTATTTT | CASSDPGTSGSSSTDTQYF
13 | TRBJ2-5 | TRBV5-1 | NA | NA | TGCGCCAGCAGCTTTGAGGGGAGAGAGACCCAGTACTTC | CASSFEGRETQYF
13 | TRBJ2-5 | TRBV29-1 | NA | NA | TGCAGCGTCCTTGACGGAAACCAAGAGACCCAGTACTTC | CSVLDGNQETQYF
18 | TRBJ1-5 | TRBV4-1 | NA | NA | TGCGCCAGCAGCCAAGATCCAGGGTTCAGGGCTCGCAATCAGCCCCAGCATTTT | CASSQDPGFRARNQPQHF
16 | TRBJ2-3 | TRBV5-6 | NA | TRBD2 | TGTGCCAGCAGCCAACTAGCGGGGGCGAACACAGATACGCAGTATTTT | CASSQLAGANTDTQYF
15 | TRBJ2-2 | TRBV27 | NA | TRBD2 | TGTGCCAGCAGTTTTCGGGGGGGAAACACCGGGGAGCTGTTTTTT | CASSFRGGNTGELFF
15 | TRBJ2-7 | TRBV19 | once | NA | TGTGCCAGTAGCCAAGGGGGGAGGGCCCTCTACGAGCAGTACTTC | CASSQGGRALYEQYF
15 | TRBJ1-4 | TRBV5-4 | NA | TRBD1 | TGTGCCAGCACCGCGACAGGGGAAGGGAATGAAAAACTGTTTTTT | CASTATGEGNEKLFF
13 | TRBJ2-5 | TRBV29-1 | once | NA | TGCAGCGTTCGTGGCAGGGGCCAAGAGACCCAGTACTTC | CSVRGRGQETQYF
15 | TRBJ1-4 | TRBV25-1 | NA | NA | TGTGCCAGCAGTGAGTCACAGGGACTTAATGAAAAACTGTTTTTT | CASSESQGLNEKLFF
15 | TRBJ1-4 | TRBV7-8 | NA | NA | TGTGCCAGCAGCCCCAGACGGGGGGGCGGTGAAAAACTGTTTTTT | CASSPRRGGGEKLFF
15 | TRBJ2-6 | TRBV28 | NA | NA | TGTGCCAGCAGTCTGGACAGCTCTGGGGCCAACGTCCTGACTTTC | CASSLDSSGANVLTF
14 | TRBJ1-6 | TRBV19 | NA | NA | TGTGCCAGCAACACCGCCTTGTCCAATTCACCCCTCCACTTT | CASNTALSNSPLHF
18 | TRBJ1-3 | TRBV5-1 | NA | TRBD1 | TGCGCCAGCAGCTTGGTACTGACCGGGACAGGTCCTGGAAACACCATATATTTT | CASSLVLTGTGPGNTIYF
16 | TRBJ2-1 | TRBV9 | few | TRBD2 | TGTGCCAGCAGTCGTCTGGGCGGGGGGGAATACAATGAGCAGTTCTTC | CASSRLGGGEYNEQFF
13 | TRBJ2-3 | TRBV19 | NA | NA | TGTGCCAGTAGTATAGTCGCGGGGGATACGCAGTATTTT | CASSIVAGDTQYF
16 | TRBJ2-5 | TRBV7-2 | NA | TRBD2 | TGTGCCAGCAGCTTAGGAGCTAGCGGGAGGAGTGAGACCCAGTACTTC | CASSLGASGRSETQYF
14 | TRBJ1-5 | TRBV7-2 | NA | TRBD1 | TGTGCCAGCAGCCTCTGGGACAGAAATCAGCCCCAGCATTTT | CASSLWDRNQPQHF
15 | TRBJ1-5 | TRBV18 | NA | NA | TGTGCCAGCTCACCTGCGGGGGTGGGGAATCAGCCCCAGCATTTT | CASSPAGVGNQPQHF
16 | TRBJ2-6 | TRBV10-3 | NA | NA | TGTGCCATCAGTGAGTTGGTGACCTCTGGGGCCAACGTCCTGACTTTC | CAISELVTSGANVLTF
15 | TRBJ1-4 | TRBV6-5 | few | TRBD1 | TGTGCCAGCAGTTACTCGCCTTCAGGGGGCGAAAAACTGTTTTTT | CASSYSPSGGEKLFF
15 | TRBJ2-1 | TRBV23-1 | NA | NA | TGCGCCACCACGAGCAGACCCATAAAAGAGAATGAGCAGTTCTTC | CATTSRPIKENEQFF
15 | TRBJ1-1 | TRBV7-9 | NA | TRBD1 | TGTGCCAGCAGCTCACCGACAGGGGAGAACACTGAAGCTTTCTTT | CASSSPTGENTEAFF
14 | TRBJ2-7 | TRBV11-2 | NA | NA | TGTGCCAGCAGCCCCGTGGGGGCCGGTAACGAGCAGTACTTC | CASSPVGAGNEQYF
15 | TRBJ2-7 | TRBV11-2 | NA | TRBD2 | TGTGCCAGCAGCCAGACTAGCGGGAGGGCCCACGAGCAGTACTTC | CASSQTSGRAHEQYF
13 | TRBJ2-2 | TRBV7-3 | NA | TRBD1 | TGTGCCAGCAGCGAAGGGGGCCCCGGGGAGCTGTTTTTT | CASSEGGPGELFF
15 | TRBJ1-3 | TRBV27 | NA | NA | TGTGCCAGCAGTTTAAGGGGGAACTCTGGAAACACCATATATTTT | CASSLRGNSGNTIYF
20 | TRBJ2-3 | TRBV6-7 | NA | TRBD2 | TGTGCCAGCAGTTACGTAGCCGGGACTAGCGGGACCCCAAGCACAGATACGCAGTATTTT | CASSYVAGTSGTPSTDTQYF
15 | TRBJ1-1 | TRBV6-1 | NA | TRBD1 | TGTGCCAGCAGTGACAGGGGGCGCGTGAACACTGAAGCTTTCTTT | CASSDRGRVNTEAFF
17 | TRBJ2-1 | TRBV4-1 | NA | TRBD2 | TGCGCCAGCAGCCAAGGGTCCATGGGACTAGTCACCAATGAGCAGTTCTTC | CASSQGSMGLVTNEQFF
20 | TRBJ2-3 | TRBV4-2 | NA | TRBD2 | TGTGCCAGCAGCCAAGATCTGGGGTTACTAGCGGGAGGCGTCACAGATACGCAGTATTTT | CASSQDLGLLAGGVTDTQYF
14 | TRBJ1-4 | TRBV2 | NA | NA | TGTGCCAGCACCCGGGACAACCGGAGGGAAAAACTGTTTTTT | CASTRDNRREKLFF
16 | TRBJ2-4 | TRBV18 | NA | TRBD2 | TGTGCCAGCTCACGTCGGGCGGGAGAGGGCGAAAACATTCAGTACTTC | CASSRRAGEGENIQYF
13 | TRBJ2-7 | TRBV6-6 | once | NA | TGTGCCAGCAGTTCCTCGGACGGTTACGAGCAGTACTTC | CASSSSDGYEQYF
14 | TRBJ2-5 | TRBV5-1 | NA | TRBD2 | TGCGCCAGCAGCCCAGGGACTAGCCTGGAGACCCAGTACTTC | CASSPGTSLETQYF
15 | TRBJ1-2 | TRBV6-5 | NA | NA | TGTGCCAGCACCCTTTTCCGGGAATTTAACTATGGCTACACCTTC | CASTLFREFNYGYTF
15 | TRBJ1-5 | TRBV6-1 | few | NA | TGTGCCAGCAGTGAAATGGGGCAGAATAGTCAGCCCCAGCATTTT | CASSEMGQNSQPQHF
14 | TRBJ1-5 | TRBV7-6 | NA | NA | TGTGCCAGCAGCTTAGCGCAGGGCAATCAGCCCCAGCATTTT | CASSLAQGNQPQHF
17 | TRBJ2-7 | TRBV5-1 | NA | NA | TGCGCCAGCAGCTTGGACGGACGATCGGGGGCGCGGAACGAGCAGTACTTC | CASSLDGRSGARNEQYF